A selection of T cell receptor beta chains follows, all from one sample in a study of T cells in Graves' hyperthyroidism and ophthalmopathy. MiXCR was run by TCRdb on the multiplex PCR reads, yielding one entry per CDR3 protein. This table holds approximately 58,000 distinct CDR3 sequences, about 50% found once. The sample taken for sequencing was blood. These receptors all stem from a woman under 40 with Graves' ophthalmopathy. The conserved cysteine and the conserved F or W are not part of the CDR3 here. For some rows the clone size is stated as once, few or many, or as a class when expanded; others skip it.

abundance	len	v_gene	j_gene	CDR3aa
many	13	TRBV5-6	TRBJ1-1	ASSPTPTANTEAF
many	10	TRBV28	TRBJ2-7	ASTGNSYEQY
many	9	TRBV7-3	TRBJ2-3	ASSLGNTQY
many	10	TRBV11-2	TRBJ2-7	ASSLEGGKRD
.	14	TRBV9	TRBJ2-5	ASSEAGLAGVETQY
.	14	TRBV10-3	TRBJ1-1	AIRPRDSGMDTEAF
many	10	TRBV20-1	TRBJ2-3	SVGPITDTQY
.	12	TRBV9	TRBJ2-7	ASSVGQSSYEQY
.	14	TRBV7-6	TRBJ1-4	ASIERGTGRNEKQF
many	13	TRBV5-1	TRBJ2-7	ASSPILGKEREQY
.	11	TRBV9	TRBJ1-2	ASGRLAGNGYT
once	12	TRBV29-1	TRBJ2-3	SVEGLAGGYEQY
many	13	TRBV7-6	TRBJ2-1	ASSLSPSSYNEQF
many	17	TRBV14	TRBJ2-1	ASSQDLGEGREWSDEQF
.	10	TRBV20-1	TRBJ1-1	SASKGNTEAF
many	10	TRBV3-1	TRBJ1-6	ASSQDPGPLH
many	14	TRBV5-1	TRBJ1-3	ASSVTGLGSGNTIY
.	17	TRBV5-4	TRBJ2-1	ASSRVGLAGSSGGNEQR
.	13	TRBV5-4	TRBJ2-7	ASSPGVGYGYEQY
.	11	TRBV9	TRBJ2-5	ASSVVPTETQY
many	13	TRBV13	TRBJ2-3	ASSPRLADTDTQY
.	12	TRBV7-9	TRBJ1-2	ASSLGGVGRGYT
many	12	TRBV5-4	TRBJ2-4	ASSFKGQGNIQY
.	12	TRBV19	TRBJ2-1	ASSTGDREDTQF
many	15	TRBV7-8	TRBJ2-1	ASSSTTGGFSYNEQF
.	11	TRBV20-1	TRBJ2-7	SARQGPGYEQY
few	13	TRBV3-1	TRBJ1-2	ASSQEGGRGSGYT
.	13	TRBV10-1	TRBJ2-1	ASSDLRVLADEQF
.	12	TRBV12-3/TRBV12-4	TRBJ1-2	ASSQGQTNYGYT
few	14	TRBV27	TRBJ2-6	ASSFIPQFGANVLT
once	9	TRBV2	TRBJ2-7	ASSINRAQY
.	13	TRBV2	TRBJ1-2	ASTQRGGTQVGYT
.	12	TRBV7-3	TRBJ2-7	APQPGDGYYEQY
.	11	TRBV5-1	TRBJ2-7	ASSLGTNSEQY
many	17	TRBV7-8	TRBJ2-4	ASSPRTSGSSRAKNIQY
.	15	TRBV20-1	TRBJ2-1	SAMDLFRDLPYNEQS
.	11	TRBV2	TRBJ1-1	ASRLDRGTEAF
.	13	TRBV3-1	TRBJ2-7	TSSPSLGGSYEQY
many	16	TRBV20-1	TRBJ2-7	SARDQGWGTGRAYEQY
.	14	TRBV28	TRBJ1-1	ASSLPRTGTALEAF
many	13	TRBV6-2/TRBV6-3	TRBJ2-7	ASSYISGRPYEQY
few	14	TRBV10-2	TRBJ2-3	ASSPQGMGSTDTQY
many	14	TRBV2	TRBJ1-6	ASSISRAHSGSALH
many	12	TRBV7-9	TRBJ2-5	ASSRGGLGMGQY
.	13	TRBV20-1	TRBJ1-2	SASLAGGASGGYT
many	12	TRBV5-1	TRBJ2-7	ASSNRDSSSEQY
.	14	TRBV24-1	TRBJ2-1	ATSDTGLAGGNEQF
many	14	TRBV9	TRBJ2-1	ASSAPGLVKRNEQF
.	13	TRBV20-1	TRBJ1-5	SAPPGAGANQPQH
many	12	TRBV3-1	TRBJ1-3	ASSQRQFGNTIY
many	14	TRBV19	TRBJ2-2	ASSRGRRGVAGELF
many	13	TRBV10-3	TRBJ2-7	AISEPPSVSYEQY
many	15	TRBV6-1	TRBJ2-5	ASSERLAGVGEETQY
many	14	TRBV14	TRBJ2-3	ASSQGGPLGTDTQY